Following are 25 T cell receptor beta chains from one sample sequenced in a study of shared T cell receptors in the human thymus. Using immunoSEQ multiplex PCR, the repertoire was profiled, and TCRdb retains in-frame clones only, with some absent. Among 700,000 to 750,000 clones, around 85% were seen once, and the ten largest hold about 0.0098%. The same specimen was also included in a second study, on human thymus T cells.

Source material: thymocytes. The source is a girl less than two years old with a congenital heart defect.

The rearrangement joins TRBV6-6 to TRBJ2-5, with TRBD2 matching over 11 bases. The junction had 4 bases not matched to a gene; V was cut back by 4 bases and J by 0 bases. This CDR3 is 16 amino acids long. CDR1 is MNHNY, CDR2 SVGAGI, per germline (reference sequence). The CDR3 coding sequence is TGTGCCAGCAGTTCCCGACTAGCGGGGCACCAAGAGACCCAGTACTTC. Translating gives CASSSRLAGHQETQYF.

The rearrangement joins TRBV5-6 to TRBJ1-2; 12 bases align to TRBD1. With V trimmed by 0 bases and J by 6 bases, 6 bases remained unmatched. CDR1 and CDR2 from the germline V gene are SGHDT and YYEEEE. The CDR3 is made up of 16 amino acids. The DNA of the CDR3 is TGTGCCAGCAGCTTGGCGGGCGGGACAGGGGGCCATGGCTACACCTTC. Its protein product is CASSLAGGTGGHGYTF.

V usage is TRBV2 and J usage is TRBJ2-3; tentative D call: TRBD2 (5 bases). V lost 6 bases to trimming and J lost 3 bases, with 19 bases between them. The CDR3 contains 16 residues. The germline gives CDR1 SNHLY, CDR2 FYNNEI. CDR3 nucleotide sequence: TGTGCCAGCAGGACGCGGACTTCTTGGAGGACAGATACGCAGTATTTT. It yields the protein CASRTRTSWRTDTQYF.

This clone was detected once. An end of the junction does not agree with germline; a read error may underlie this. V gene TRBV29-1 combines with J gene TRBJ2-1; 7 bases map to TRBD1. The germline gives CDR1 SQVTM, CDR2 ANQGSEA. This CDR3 has 13 amino acids. DNA of the CDR3: TGCAGCGTCGAAGACAGGGTTGGCGATGAGCAGTTCTTC. Protein product: CSVEDRVGDEQFF.

The chain employs TRBV7-2 and TRBJ1-1; D is unclear. The germline V gene has CDR1 SGHTA and CDR2 FQGNSA. This CDR3 spans 15 amino acids. V lost 5 bases and J lost 5, with 18 bases in between. For the CDR3, the DNA is TGTGCCAGCAGCATCCCGGGGAGGAGTTGGACTGAAGCTTTCTTT. Translation gives CASSIPGRSWTEAFF.

The chain carries TRBV7-6 and TRBJ2-5; 12 nucleotides agree with TRBD2. The CDR3 has 18 amino acids. V shed 0 bases and J 3 bases; nucleotides not matched to a gene: 8. Germline CDR1 reads SGHVS; CDR2 reads FNYEAQ. CDR3 in DNA: TGTGCCAGCAGCTTAGCTTTCACTAGCGGGGGGCGAGAAGAGACCCAGTACTTC. This translates into CASSLAFTSGGREETQYF.

The chain uses TRBV29-1 and TRBJ2-5; tentatively, D is TRBD2 (6 bases). Trimming removed 6 bases at V and 4 bases at J, with 18 bases between. Germline V gene sequence: CDR1 SQVTM, CDR2 ANQGSEA. This CDR3 region has 14 residues. For the CDR3, the DNA is TGCAGCGTAGGGACTCTTCTGCCCTTAGAGACCCAGTACTTC. This translates into CSVGTLLPLETQYF. Combining the CDR3 with reference TRBV29-1 and TRBJ2-5 gives the whole variable domain SAVISQKPSRDICQRGTSLTIQCQVDSQVTMMFWYRQQPGQSLTLIATANQGSEATYESGFVIDKFPISRPNLTFSTLTVSNMSPEDSSIYLCSVGTLLPLETQYFGPGTRLLVL.

The V call is TRBV27, the J call TRBJ1-6; D uncertain. The germline V gene has CDR1 MNHEY and CDR2 SMNVEV (reference sequence). Trimming pared 0 bases from V and 3 bases from J, leaving 9 bases between. The CDR3 is 16 amino acids. Here the CDR3 reads CASSLSAENYNSPLHF. The DNA of the CDR3 is TGTGCCAGCAGTTTATCGGCGGAGAACTATAATTCACCCCTCCACTTT.

The V gene is TRBV25-1, the J gene TRBJ1-1; tentative D call: TRBD1 (6 bases). Germline-derived CDR1 and CDR2 are MGHDK and SYGVNS. CDR3 length: 18 residues. Trimming pared 2 bases from V and 0 bases from J, leaving 19 bases between. The CDR3 bases are TGTGCCAGCAGTGAACAGGAAGAGGGGGAGTTGATGAACACTGAAGCTTTCTTT. Amino acid sequence: CASSEQEEGELMNTEAFF. The full variable domain, completed using reference TRBV25-1 and TRBJ1-1, is EADIYQTPRYLVIGTGKKITLECSQTMGHDKMYWYQQDPGMELHLIHYSYGVNSTEKGDLSSESTVSRIRTEHFPLTLESARPSHTSQYLCASSEQEEGELMNTEAFFGQGTRLTVV.

The chain has TRBV11-3 and TRBJ1-5; D gene uncertain. CDR1 SGHNT and CDR2 YENEEA come from the germline V gene. Trimming stripped 1 base from V and 0 bases from J, with 7 bases between. CDR3 size: 15 residues. CDR3 DNA: TGTGCCAGCAGCTTAGGCAGTTCTAGCAATCAGCCCCAGCATTTT. Amino acid sequence: CASSLGSSSNQPQHF. The full variable domain, its missing parts supplied by reference TRBV11-3 and TRBJ1-5, is EAGVVQSPRYKIIEKKQPVAFWCNPISGHNTLYWYLQNLGQGPELLIRYENEEAVDDSQLPKDRFSAERLKGVDSTLKIQPAELGDSAVYLCASSLGSSSNQPQHFGDGTRLSIL.

The CDR3 here is CASSQPTHDFDHTEAFF. The CDR3 DNA sequence: TGTGCCAGCAGCCAACCGACACACGATTTCGATCACACTGAAGCTTTCTTT. This sequence joins TRBV4-2 and TRBJ1-1; D gene uncertain. Trimming took 2 bases from V and 3 from J, leaving 19 bases between them. The germline gives CDR1 LGHNA, CDR2 YNFKEQ. The CDR3 runs 17 residues.

The chain joins TRBV27 to TRBJ1-2, with D hard to call. Trimming left V 1 base short and J 4 bases short, with 16 bases between. This CDR3 has 16 residues. CDR1 and CDR2 (germline): MNHEY, SMNVEV (reference sequence). For the CDR3, the DNA is TGTGCCAGCAGTTTATTACGTGGGGAGGCCGTCTATGGCTACACCTTC. This translates into CASSLLRGEAVYGYTF.

The V and J genes are TRBV11-3 and TRBJ1-2; no firm D call. V gave up 4 bases and J gave up 5 bases, with 20 bases separating them. CDR1 SGHNT and CDR2 YENEEA come from the germline V gene. CDR3 length: 16 residues. The CDR3 bases are TGTGCCAGCAGCTACCTTGGCCAAAGTCAGCGGTATGGCTACACCTTC. Amino acid sequence: CASSYLGQSQRYGYTF.

This chain links TRBV28 with TRBJ2-5; perhaps TRBD1 as D (5 bases). Germline V lookup: CDR1 MDHEN, CDR2 SYDVKM. V was pared by 3 bases and J by 5 bases, with 10 bases between. The CDR3 is made up of 13 amino acids. CDR3 protein: CASSLQGSETQYF. CDR3 in DNA: TGTGCCAGCAGTTTGCAGGGATCCGAGACCCAGTACTTC.

The gene calls are TRBV28 and TRBJ2-5, with 9 positions matching TRBD2. CDR1 MDHEN and CDR2 SYDVKM come from the germline V gene. The CDR3 consists of 16 residues. Trimming at V came to 0 bases and at J to 1 base, leaving 3 bases not matched to a gene. The CDR3 loop reads CASSLCQRGVQETQYF. CDR3 coding DNA: TGTGCCAGCAGTTTATGCCAGCGGGGGGTCCAAGAGACCCAGTACTTC.

V gene TRBV7-3 combines with J gene TRBJ1-1; D unclear. V lost 1 base to trimming and J lost 4 bases, with 16 bases between them. Germline values: CDR1 SGHTA, CDR2 FQGTGA. The CDR3 has 16 amino acids. The CDR3 sequence: CASSLSSGLNPTEAFF. CDR3 DNA: TGTGCCAGCAGCTTAAGTAGCGGTCTGAACCCCACTGAAGCTTTCTTT.

The chain recombines TRBV15 with TRBJ1-5; 8 bases line up with TRBD1. The J segment lost 1 base and the V segment lost 5 bases, leaving 16 bases of the junction unmatched. Per germline, CDR1 LNHNV and CDR2 YYDKDF (reference sequence). The length of the CDR3 is 19 residues. CDR3 DNA sequence: TGTGCCACCAGCGTCAGGGGGCCGTCGGGCGGGGTGAGCAATCAGCCCCAGCATTTT. As protein: CATSVRGPSGGVSNQPQHF.

This chain links TRBV6-1 with TRBJ1-5; TRBD1 matches at 9 bases. Germline trimming cut 4 bases from V and 0 bases from J; bases unmatched to any gene: 16. The CDR3 contains 20 residues. Germline V gene sequence: CDR1 MNHNS, CDR2 SASEGT. CDR3 protein: CASSVNKVDRGIYSNQPQHF. CDR3 DNA: TGTGCCAGCAGTGTAAATAAGGTGGACAGGGGAATTTATAGCAATCAGCCCCAGCATTTT.

The chain carries TRBV19 and TRBJ1-4; 8 positions agree with TRBD1. The germline gives CDR1 LNHDA, CDR2 SQIVND (reference sequence). V dropped 5 bases and J dropped 8; count of bases not matched to a gene: 4. The CDR3 loop spans 13 amino acids. The CDR3 is CASSPPGGEKLFF. The DNA for the CDR3 is TGTGCCAGTAGTCCCCCAGGGGGCGAAAAACTGTTTTTT.

The V gene is TRBV5-1, the J gene TRBJ1-4, with D maybe TRBD1 (5 bases). Between the trimmed V and J ends, which lost 4 bases and 4 bases, there was a span of 14 bases. Germline V gene sequence: CDR1 SGHRS, CDR2 YFSETQ. The CDR3 has 15 amino acids. In nucleotides, the CDR3 is TGCGCCAGCAGCCCTGGTCAGGGCCGTAATGAAAAACTGTTTTTT. As protein: CASSPGQGRNEKLFF.

The chain links TRBV5-6 to TRBJ1-2; no clear D gene. Trimming removed 2 bases at V and 8 bases at J, with 13 bases between. This CDR3 is 13 amino acids long. Per germline, CDR1 SGHDT and CDR2 YYEEEE. The CDR3 spells CASSFGREGGYTF. The CDR3 bases are TGTGCCAGCAGCTTCGGACGGGAGGGCGGCTACACCTTC.

V usage is TRBV7-3 and J usage is TRBJ1-1; D gene uncertain. The CDR3 consists of 13 residues. V shed 0 bases and J shed 10 bases, with 12 bases lying between them. CDR1 is SGHTA and CDR2 is FQGTGA in the germline V gene. CDR3 loop: CASSLTSGSGAFF. In nucleotides, the CDR3 is TGTGCCAGCAGCTTAACGTCAGGCTCCGGAGCTTTCTTT.

This CDR3 is CARVLYLNTEAFF. CDR3 DNA sequence: TGTGCCAGGGTCCTCTACTTGAACACTGAAGCTTTCTTT. The chain carries TRBV9 and TRBJ1-1; D is undetermined. V was cut by 8 bases and J by 0 bases, with 11 bases left in between. CDR1 SGDLS and CDR2 YYNGEE come from the germline V gene. The CDR3 length is 13 residues.

The gene calls are TRBV7-2 and TRBJ1-5; D remains ambiguous. The germline gives CDR1 SGHTA, CDR2 FQGNSA. CDR3 length: 15 amino acids. Trimming cost V 1 base and J 6 bases, with 13 bases left between them. The CDR3 region has the DNA TGTGCCAGCAGCTTAGTCACCGAGGGTACTCAGCCCCAGCATTTT. Translated, it gives CASSLVTEGTQPQHF.

The CDR3 DNA follows: TGTGCCAGCAGCTTGAACAGGGGGCTGACAGATACGCAGTATTTT. It is translated as CASSLNRGLTDTQYF. This chain uses TRBV5-4 with TRBJ2-3, with 9 bases identical to TRBD1. Looked up from germline, CDR1 is SGHNT and CDR2 is YYREEE (reference sequence). This CDR3 contains 15 residues. The V and J ends lost 1 base and 3 bases, in that order; junction bases with no gene match: 3.